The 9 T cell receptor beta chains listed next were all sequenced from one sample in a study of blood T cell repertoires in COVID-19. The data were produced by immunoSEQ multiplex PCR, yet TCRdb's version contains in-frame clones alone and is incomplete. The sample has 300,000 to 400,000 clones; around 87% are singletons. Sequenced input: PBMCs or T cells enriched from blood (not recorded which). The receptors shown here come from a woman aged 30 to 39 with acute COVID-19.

CDR3 nucleotide sequence: TGTGCCAGCAGCTTAGATCGGGGGGCCGGCCAGCCCCAGCATTTT. Its protein is CASSLDRGAGQPQHF. V gene TRBV7-2 combines with J gene TRBJ1-5; the D gene is possibly TRBD1 (6 bases). CDR1 and CDR2 (germline): SGHTA, FQGNSA. The CDR3 length is 15 residues. The V end was cut by 1 base, the J end by 7 bases, with 14 bases between.

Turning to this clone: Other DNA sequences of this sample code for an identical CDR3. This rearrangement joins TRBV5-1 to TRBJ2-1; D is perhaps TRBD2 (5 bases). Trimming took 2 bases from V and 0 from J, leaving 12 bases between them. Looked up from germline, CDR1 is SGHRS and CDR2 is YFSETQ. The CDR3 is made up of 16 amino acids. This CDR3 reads CASSFLAGSSYNEQFF. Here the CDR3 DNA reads TGCGCCAGCAGCTTTCTGGCGGGCAGCTCCTACAATGAGCAGTTCTTC. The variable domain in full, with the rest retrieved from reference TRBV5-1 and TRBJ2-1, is KAGVTQTPRYLIKTRGQQVTLSCSPISGHRSVSWYQQTPGQGLQFLFEYFSETQRNKGNFPGRFSGRQFSNSRSEMNVSTLELGDSALYLCASSFLAGSSYNEQFFGPGTRLTVL.

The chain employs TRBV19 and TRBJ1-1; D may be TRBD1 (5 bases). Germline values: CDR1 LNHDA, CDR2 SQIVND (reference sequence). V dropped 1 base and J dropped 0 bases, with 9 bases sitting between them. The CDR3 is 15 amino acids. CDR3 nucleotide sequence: TGTGCCAGTAGTATAGCCGCAGGGATGAACACTGAAGCTTTCTTT. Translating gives CASSIAAGMNTEAFF.

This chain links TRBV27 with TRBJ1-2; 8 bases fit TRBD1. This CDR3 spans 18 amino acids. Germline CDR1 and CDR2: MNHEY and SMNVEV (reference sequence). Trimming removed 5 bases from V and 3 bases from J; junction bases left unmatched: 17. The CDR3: CASSLKPLRQGYDYGYTF. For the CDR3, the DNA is TGTGCCAGCAGTCTAAAACCGTTAAGACAGGGGTATGACTATGGCTACACCTTC.

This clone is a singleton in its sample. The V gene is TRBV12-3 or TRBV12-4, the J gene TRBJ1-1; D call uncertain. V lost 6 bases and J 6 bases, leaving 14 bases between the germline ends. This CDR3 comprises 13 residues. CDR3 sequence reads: CASSQPNTPEAFF. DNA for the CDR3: TGTGCCAGCAGCCAACCTAATACCCCTGAAGCTTTCTTT.

CDR3 region: CASSLGTSRNSEAFF. DNA for the CDR3: TGCGCCAGCAGCTTGGGGACATCCCGTAACTCTGAAGCTTTCTTT. The chain joins TRBV5-1 to TRBJ1-1, with TRBD1 as a possible D gene (5 bases). Germline V CDR1 and CDR2: SGHRS, YFSETQ. The length of the CDR3 is 15 residues. The V end lost 0 bases, the J end lost 6 bases, and 15 bases lay between the germline ends. The whole variable domain, filled in from reference TRBV5-1 and TRBJ1-1, reads KAGVTQTPRYLIKTRGQQVTLSCSPISGHRSVSWYQQTPGQGLQFLFEYFSETQRNKGNFPGRFSGRQFSNSRSEMNVSTLELGDSALYLCASSLGTSRNSEAFFGQGTRLTVV.

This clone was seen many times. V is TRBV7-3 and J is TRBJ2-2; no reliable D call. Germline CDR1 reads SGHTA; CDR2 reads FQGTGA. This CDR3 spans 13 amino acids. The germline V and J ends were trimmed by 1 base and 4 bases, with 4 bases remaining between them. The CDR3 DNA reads TGTGCCAGCAGCTTAATTATCACCGGGGAGCTGTTTTTT. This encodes CASSLIITGELFF.

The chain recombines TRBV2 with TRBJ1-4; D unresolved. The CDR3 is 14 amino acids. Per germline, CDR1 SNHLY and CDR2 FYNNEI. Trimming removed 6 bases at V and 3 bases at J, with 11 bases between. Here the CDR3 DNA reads TGTGCCAGCAGGACGAGCGCATCTAATGAAAAACTGTTTTTT. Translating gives CASRTSASNEKLFF.

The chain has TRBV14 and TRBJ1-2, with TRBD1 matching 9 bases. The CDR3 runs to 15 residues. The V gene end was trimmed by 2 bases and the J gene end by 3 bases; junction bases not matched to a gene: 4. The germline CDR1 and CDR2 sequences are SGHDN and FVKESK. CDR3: CASSQPGQGDYGYTF. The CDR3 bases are TGTGCCAGCAGCCAACCGGGACAGGGTGACTATGGCTACACCTTC.